This T cell receptor (beta chain) was identified in a study of neurological immune-mediated disorders. In this sample, this clonotype turned up many times. The making of cDNA relied on 5'RACE with 10-nucleotide random UMIs. TCRdb fed the 5' RACE reads into MiXCR, producing one record per CDR3 protein. Here the sample spans roughly 31,000 distinct CDR3 sequences, 20% to 25% being singletons. Trimming pared 4 bases from V and 1 base from J, leaving 11 bases between. Germline V gene lookup returns CDR1 SGHDN and CDR2 FVKESK. CDR3 size: 16 residues. V gene TRBV14 combines with J gene TRBJ2-6; D is unclear. The sequencing input was CD4+ T cells from blood. This receptor was identified in a man in his forties or fifties with HTLV-1-associated myelopathy (HAM/TSP). The CDR3 sequence is CASSRPQESGANVLTF. Here the CDR3 DNA reads TGTGCCAGCAGCCGCCCCCAGGAGTCTGGGGCCAACGTCCTGACTTTC.